This T cell receptor beta chain was found in a study of response to subunit inactivated influenza vaccine. Regarding the study as a whole: The authors suggested that few new T cells are recruited per seasonal influenza vaccination.

CDR1 is MNHEY, CDR2 SMNVEV, per germline (reference sequence). Trimming pared 6 bases from V and 6 bases from J, leaving 15 bases between. The CDR3 has 14 amino acids. As to this clonotype: Its antigen is still unknown.

MiXCR, run by TCRdb on the RT-PCR reads, gives a single entry per CDR3 protein. The sample records 400,000 to 550,000 distinct CDR3 sequences, less than 30% being singletons. The source is a man between 45 and 60 years old who received an inactivated influenza vaccine. Specimen: CD4+ T cells sorted from PBMCs, collected roughly 5 days after vaccination. The rearrangement links TRBV27 to TRBJ2-1; D may match TRBD1 or TRBD2 (5 bases each). The CDR3 reads CASRYRDPGNEQFF. The CDR3 DNA is TGTGCCAGCAGATACCGGGACCCCGGCAATGAGCAGTTCTTC.